This T cell receptor (beta chain) was identified during a study of shared T cell receptors in the human thymus. Clones were read by immunoSEQ multiplex PCR, and TCRdb kept only the in-frame ones, dropping some. The top ten hold under 0.01% of the sample, which has hundreds of thousands of clones, around 87% seen once. This clone was detected once. This sample was shared with a second study, whose subject was human thymus T cells. That paper notes: Donor material was obtained from healthy Finnish infants undergoing corrective surgery for congenital heart defects. In corrective heart surgery, resections were taken, and these provided the thymus tissue. Thymic and blood repertoires seemed to show skewed V and J gene use. Reports from related research described highly overlapping thymic repertoires among unrelated individuals.

The sequenced sample was thymocytes. This TCR was recovered from a boy younger than two with a congenital heart defect.

CDR3 nucleotides: TGCGCCAGCAGCTTGCCTGGGGGCCGGGCCACTGAAGCTTTCTTT. Translated, it gives CASSLPGGRATEAFF. The rearrangement links TRBV5-1 to TRBJ1-1; D might be TRBD1 (6 bases). Between the trimmed V and J ends, which lost 1 base and 4 bases, there was a span of 14 bases. Germline loops: CDR1 SGHRS, CDR2 YFSETQ. This CDR3 has 15 residues.